This TCR beta chain was recorded in a study of high-grade serous ovarian cancer treatment subgroups. The overall study: On average, roughly 14,000 reads and several thousand unique TCR beta rearrangements were obtained per sample.

Sequencing used immunoSEQ multiplex PCR; TCRdb keeps in-frame clones, though not all of them. Counted here are around 7,000 clones, 75% to 80% occurring once; the ten biggest clones make up 4.8%. Comments on this clone: What it recognizes is unknown.

Tumor tissue was taken before any definitive surgery or chemotherapy was given. Study-wide findings and caveats: Same-patient tumor repertoires overlapped at about 0.11 to 0.85; different patients barely overlapped. Only CDR3 was analyzed; CDR1 and CDR2 were not.

The TCR sequence derives from a human donor with high-grade serous ovarian cancer. The sequencing input was tumor tissue.

The CDR3 reads CASSLGGWGTYEQYF. In DNA, the CDR3 is TGCGCCAGCAGCTTGGGGGGATGGGGGACCTACGAGCAGTACTTC. The chain joins TRBV5-1 to TRBJ2-7; D may be TRBD1 or TRBD2 (5 bases each). Germline V gene data show CDR1 as SGHRS and CDR2 as YFSETQ. V was shortened by 0 bases and J by 2 bases, with 12 bases between the two germline ends. This CDR3 is built from 15 residues.